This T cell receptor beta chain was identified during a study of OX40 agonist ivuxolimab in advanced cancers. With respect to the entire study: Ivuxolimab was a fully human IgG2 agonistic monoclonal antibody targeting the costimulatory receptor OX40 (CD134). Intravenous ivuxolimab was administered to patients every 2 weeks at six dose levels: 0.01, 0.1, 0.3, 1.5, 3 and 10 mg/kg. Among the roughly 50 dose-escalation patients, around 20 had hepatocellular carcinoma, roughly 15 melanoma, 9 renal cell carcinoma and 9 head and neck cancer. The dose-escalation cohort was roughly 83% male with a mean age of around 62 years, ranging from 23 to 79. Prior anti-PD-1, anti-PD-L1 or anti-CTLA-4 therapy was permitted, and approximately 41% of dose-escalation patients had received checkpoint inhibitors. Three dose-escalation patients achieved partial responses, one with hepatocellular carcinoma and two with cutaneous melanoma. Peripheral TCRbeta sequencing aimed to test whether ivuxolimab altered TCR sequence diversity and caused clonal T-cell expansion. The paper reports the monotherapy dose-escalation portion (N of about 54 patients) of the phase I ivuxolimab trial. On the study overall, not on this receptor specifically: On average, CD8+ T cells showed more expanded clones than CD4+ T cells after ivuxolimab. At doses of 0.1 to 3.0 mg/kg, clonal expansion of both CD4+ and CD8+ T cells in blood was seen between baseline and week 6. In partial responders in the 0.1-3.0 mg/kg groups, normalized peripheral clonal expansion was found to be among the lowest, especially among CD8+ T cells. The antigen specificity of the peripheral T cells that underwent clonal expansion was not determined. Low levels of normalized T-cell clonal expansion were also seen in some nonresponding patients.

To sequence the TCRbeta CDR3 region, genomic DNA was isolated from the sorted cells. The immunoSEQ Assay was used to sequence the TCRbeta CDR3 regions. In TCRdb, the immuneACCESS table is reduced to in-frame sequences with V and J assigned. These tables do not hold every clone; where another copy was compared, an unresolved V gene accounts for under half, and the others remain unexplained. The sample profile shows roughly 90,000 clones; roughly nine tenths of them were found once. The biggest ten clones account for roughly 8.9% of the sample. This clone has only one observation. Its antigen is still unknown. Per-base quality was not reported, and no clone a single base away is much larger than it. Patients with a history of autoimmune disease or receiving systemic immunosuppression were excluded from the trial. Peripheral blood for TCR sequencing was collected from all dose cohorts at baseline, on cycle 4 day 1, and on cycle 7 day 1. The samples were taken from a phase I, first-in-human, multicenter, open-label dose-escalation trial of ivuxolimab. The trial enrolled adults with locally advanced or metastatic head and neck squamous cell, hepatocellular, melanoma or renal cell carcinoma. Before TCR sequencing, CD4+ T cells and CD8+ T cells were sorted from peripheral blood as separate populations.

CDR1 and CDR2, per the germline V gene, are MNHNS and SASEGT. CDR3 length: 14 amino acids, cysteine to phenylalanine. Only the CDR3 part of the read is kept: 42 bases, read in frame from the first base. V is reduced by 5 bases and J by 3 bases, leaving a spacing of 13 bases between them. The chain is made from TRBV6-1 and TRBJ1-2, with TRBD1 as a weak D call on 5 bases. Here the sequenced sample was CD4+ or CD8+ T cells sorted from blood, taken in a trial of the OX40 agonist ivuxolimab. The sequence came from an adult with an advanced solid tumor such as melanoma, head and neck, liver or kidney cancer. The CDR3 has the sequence CASSHLGDDYGYTF. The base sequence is TGTGCCAGCAGTCACTTAGGGGATGACTATGGCTACACCTTC.